The 5 T cell receptor beta chains listed next were all sequenced from one sample in a study of shared clonotypes between healthy human individuals. Repertoires were generated with immunoSEQ multiplex PCR, while TCRdb's copy carries only in-frame clones and drops some. Here the sample spans more than 2 million clones, roughly 95% being singletons. Sequenced: naive CD4+ T cells sorted from blood. Subset given: CD45RA+ positively selected. These receptors all come from a man between 18 and 29 years old in good health.

The V and J genes are TRBV9 and TRBJ2-5; D ambiguous. Trimming shortened V by 4 bases and J by 1 base, and 17 bases separated the two germline ends. Germline V gene lookup returns CDR1 SGDLS and CDR2 YYNGEE. The CDR3 extends over 16 amino acids. This CDR3 is CASSPHPIGTQETQYF. The CDR3 region has the DNA TGTGCCAGCAGCCCCCATCCCATAGGCACCCAAGAGACCCAGTACTTC.

V is TRBV2 and J is TRBJ1-5, with a weak D call TRBD1 (6 bases). The germline V and J ends were trimmed by 5 bases and 1 base, with 12 bases remaining between them. Germline CDR1 is SNHLY and CDR2 is FYNNEI. This CDR3 is 15 amino acids long. The CDR3 region is CASSKGDISNQPQHF. The CDR3 nucleotides read TGTGCCAGCAGTAAGGGGGACATCAGCAATCAGCCCCAGCATTTT.

The V gene is TRBV6-6, the J gene TRBJ2-5; unclear D gene. The germline V gene has CDR1 MNHNY and CDR2 SVGAGI (reference sequence). V lost 6 bases and J 1 base, leaving 9 bases between the germline ends. The CDR3 covers 13 residues. CDR3: CASSPYVQETQYF. The CDR3 DNA reads TGTGCCAGCAGCCCCTACGTCCAAGAGACCCAGTACTTC.

V usage is TRBV7-2 and J usage is TRBJ2-7; 10 nucleotides align to TRBD2. From germline, CDR1 is SGHTA and CDR2 FQGNSA. This CDR3 has 15 residues. The ends lost 5 bases at V and 8 bases at J; junction bases unmatched: 12. The CDR3 sequence is CASSVLAGEGPQQYF. CDR3 bases: TGTGCCAGCAGCGTGCTAGCGGGAGAGGGACCCCAGCAGTACTTC.

This chain uses TRBV6-8 with TRBJ2-3, with D uncertain. The CDR3 covers 14 residues. Germline CDR1 reads MNHGY; CDR2 reads SAAAGT. With 4 bases removed from V and 5 bases from J, the gap between germline ends came to 13 bases. CDR3 sequence reads: CASSLLPRRDTQYF. The CDR3 DNA sequence: TGTGCCAGCAGTTTACTCCCCAGGAGAGATACGCAGTATTTT.